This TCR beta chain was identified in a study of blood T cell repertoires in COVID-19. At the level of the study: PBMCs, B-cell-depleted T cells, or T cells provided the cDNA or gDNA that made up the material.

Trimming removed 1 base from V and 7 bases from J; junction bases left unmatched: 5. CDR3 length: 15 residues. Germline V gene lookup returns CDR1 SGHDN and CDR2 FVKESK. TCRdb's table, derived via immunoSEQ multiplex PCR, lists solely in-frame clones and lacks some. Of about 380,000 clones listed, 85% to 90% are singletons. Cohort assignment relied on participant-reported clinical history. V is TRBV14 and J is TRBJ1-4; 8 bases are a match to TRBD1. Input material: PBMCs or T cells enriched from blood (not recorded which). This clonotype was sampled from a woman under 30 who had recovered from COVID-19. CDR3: CASSQADRDFEKLFF. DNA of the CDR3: TGTGCCAGCAGCCAAGCGGACAGGGATTTTGAAAAACTGTTTTTT.